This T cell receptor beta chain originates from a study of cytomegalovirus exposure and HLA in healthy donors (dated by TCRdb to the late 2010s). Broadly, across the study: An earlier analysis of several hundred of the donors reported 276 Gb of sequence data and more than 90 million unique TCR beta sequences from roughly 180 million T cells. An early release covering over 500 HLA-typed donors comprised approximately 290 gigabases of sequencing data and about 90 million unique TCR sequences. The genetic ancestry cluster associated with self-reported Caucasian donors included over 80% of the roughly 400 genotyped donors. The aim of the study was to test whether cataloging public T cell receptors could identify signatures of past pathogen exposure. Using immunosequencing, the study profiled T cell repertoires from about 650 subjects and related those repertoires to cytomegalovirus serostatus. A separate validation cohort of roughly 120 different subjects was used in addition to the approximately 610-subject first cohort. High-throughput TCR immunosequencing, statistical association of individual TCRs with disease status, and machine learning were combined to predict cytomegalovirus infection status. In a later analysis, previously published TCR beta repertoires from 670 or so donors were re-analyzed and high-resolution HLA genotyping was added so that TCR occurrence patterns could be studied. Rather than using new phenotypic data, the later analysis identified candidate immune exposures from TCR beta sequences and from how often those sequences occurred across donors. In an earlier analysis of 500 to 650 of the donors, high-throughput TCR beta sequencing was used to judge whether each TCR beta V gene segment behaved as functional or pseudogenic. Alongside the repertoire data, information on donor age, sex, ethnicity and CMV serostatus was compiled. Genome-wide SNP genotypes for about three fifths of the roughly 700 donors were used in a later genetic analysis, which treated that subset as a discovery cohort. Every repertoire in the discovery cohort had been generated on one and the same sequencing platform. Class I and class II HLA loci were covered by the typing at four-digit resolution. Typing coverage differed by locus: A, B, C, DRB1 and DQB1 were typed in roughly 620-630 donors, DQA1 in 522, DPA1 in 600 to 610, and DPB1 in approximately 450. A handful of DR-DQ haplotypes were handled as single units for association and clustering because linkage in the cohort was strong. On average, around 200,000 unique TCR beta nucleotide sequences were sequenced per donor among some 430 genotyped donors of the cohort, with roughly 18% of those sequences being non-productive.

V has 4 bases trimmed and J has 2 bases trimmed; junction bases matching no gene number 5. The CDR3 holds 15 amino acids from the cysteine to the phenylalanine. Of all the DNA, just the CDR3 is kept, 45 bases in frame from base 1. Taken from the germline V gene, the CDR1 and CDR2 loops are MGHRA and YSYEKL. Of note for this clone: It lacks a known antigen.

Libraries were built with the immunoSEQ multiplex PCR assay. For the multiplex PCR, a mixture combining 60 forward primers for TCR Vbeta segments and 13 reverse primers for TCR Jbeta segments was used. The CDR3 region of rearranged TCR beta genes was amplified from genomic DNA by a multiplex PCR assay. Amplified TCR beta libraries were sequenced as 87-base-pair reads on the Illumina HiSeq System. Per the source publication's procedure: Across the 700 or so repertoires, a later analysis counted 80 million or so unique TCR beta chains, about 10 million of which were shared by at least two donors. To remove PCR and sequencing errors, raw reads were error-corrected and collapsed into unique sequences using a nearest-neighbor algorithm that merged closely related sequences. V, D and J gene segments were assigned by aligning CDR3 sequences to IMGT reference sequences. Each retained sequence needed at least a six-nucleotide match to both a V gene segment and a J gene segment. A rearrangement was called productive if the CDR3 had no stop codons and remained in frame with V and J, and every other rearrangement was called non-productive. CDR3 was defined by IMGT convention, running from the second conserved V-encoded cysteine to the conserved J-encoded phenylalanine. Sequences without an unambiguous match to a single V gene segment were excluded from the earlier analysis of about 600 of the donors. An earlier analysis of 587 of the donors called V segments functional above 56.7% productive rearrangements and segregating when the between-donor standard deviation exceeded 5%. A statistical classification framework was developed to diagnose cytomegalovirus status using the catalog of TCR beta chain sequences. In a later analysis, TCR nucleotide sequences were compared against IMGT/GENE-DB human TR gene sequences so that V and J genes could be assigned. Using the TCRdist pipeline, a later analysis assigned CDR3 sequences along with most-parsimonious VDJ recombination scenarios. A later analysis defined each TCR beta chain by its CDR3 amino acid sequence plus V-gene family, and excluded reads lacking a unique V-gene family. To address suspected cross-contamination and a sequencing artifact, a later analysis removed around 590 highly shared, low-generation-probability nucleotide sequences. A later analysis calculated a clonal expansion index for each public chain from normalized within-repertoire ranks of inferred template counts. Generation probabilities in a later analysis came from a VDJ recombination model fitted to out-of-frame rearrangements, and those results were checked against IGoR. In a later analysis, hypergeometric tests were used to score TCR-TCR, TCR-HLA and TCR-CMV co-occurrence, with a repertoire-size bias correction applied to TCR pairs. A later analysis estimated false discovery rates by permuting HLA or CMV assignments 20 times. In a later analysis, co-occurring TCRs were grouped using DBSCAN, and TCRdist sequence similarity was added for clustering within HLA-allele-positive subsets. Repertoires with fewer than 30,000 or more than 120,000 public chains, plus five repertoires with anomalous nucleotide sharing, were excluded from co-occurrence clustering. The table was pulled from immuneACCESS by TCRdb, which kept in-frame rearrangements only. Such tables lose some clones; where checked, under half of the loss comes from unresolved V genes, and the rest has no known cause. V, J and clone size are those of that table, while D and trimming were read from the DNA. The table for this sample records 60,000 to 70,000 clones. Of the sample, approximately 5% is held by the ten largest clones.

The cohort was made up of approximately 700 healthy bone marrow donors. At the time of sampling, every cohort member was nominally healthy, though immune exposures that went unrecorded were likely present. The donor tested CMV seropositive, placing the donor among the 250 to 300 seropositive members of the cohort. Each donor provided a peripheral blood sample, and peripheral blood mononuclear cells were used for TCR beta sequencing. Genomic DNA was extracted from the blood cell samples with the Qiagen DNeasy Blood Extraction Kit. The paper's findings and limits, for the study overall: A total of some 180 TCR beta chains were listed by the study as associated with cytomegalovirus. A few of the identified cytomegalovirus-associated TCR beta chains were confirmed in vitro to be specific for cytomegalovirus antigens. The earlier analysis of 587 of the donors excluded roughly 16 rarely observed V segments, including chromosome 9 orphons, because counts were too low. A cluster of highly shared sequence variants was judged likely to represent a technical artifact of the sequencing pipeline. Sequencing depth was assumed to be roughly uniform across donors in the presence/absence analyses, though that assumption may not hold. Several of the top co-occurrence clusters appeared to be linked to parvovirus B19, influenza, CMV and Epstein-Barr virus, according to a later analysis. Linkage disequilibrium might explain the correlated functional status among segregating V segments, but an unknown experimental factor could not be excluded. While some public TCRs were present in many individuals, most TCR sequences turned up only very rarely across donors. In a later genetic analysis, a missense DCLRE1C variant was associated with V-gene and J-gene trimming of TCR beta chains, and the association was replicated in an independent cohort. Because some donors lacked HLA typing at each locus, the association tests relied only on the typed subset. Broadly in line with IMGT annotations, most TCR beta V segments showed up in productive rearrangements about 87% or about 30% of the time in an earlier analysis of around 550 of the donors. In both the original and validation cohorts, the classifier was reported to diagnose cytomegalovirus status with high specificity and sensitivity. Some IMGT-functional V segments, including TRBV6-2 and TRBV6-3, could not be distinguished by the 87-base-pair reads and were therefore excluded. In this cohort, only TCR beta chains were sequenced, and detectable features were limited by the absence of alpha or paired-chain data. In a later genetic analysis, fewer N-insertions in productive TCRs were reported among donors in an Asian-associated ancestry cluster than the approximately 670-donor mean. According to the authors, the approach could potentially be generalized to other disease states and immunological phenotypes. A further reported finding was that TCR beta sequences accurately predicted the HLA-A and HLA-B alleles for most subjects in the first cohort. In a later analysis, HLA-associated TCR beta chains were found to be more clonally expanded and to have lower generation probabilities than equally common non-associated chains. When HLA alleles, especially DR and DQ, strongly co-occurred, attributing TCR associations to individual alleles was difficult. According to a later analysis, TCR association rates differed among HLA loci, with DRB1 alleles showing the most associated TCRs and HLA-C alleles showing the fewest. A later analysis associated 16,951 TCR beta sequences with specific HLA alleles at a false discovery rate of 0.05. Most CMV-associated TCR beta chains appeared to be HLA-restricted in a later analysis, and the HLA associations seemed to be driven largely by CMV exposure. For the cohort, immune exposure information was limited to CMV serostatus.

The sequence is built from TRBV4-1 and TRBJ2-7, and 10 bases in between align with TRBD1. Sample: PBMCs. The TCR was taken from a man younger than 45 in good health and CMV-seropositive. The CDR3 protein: CASSRDRGLPYEQYF. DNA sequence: TGCGCCAGCAGCCGCGACAGGGGGCTCCCCTACGAGCAGTACTTC.